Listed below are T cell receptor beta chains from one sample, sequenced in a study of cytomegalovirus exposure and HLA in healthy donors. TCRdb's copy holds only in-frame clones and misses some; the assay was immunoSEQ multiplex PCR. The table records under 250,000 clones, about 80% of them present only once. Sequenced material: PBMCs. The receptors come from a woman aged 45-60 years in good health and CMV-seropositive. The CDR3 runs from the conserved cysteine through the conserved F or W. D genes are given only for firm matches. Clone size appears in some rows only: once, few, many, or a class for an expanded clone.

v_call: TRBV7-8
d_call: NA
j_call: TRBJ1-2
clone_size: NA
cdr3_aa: CASRATENPYGYTF
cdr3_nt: TGTGCCAGCAGGGCAACAGAGAACCCGTATGGCTACACCTTC

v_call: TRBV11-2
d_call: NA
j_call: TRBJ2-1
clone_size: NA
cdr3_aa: CASSPSFTRLYNEQFF
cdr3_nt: TGTGCCAGCAGCCCCTCTTTCACGCGACTCTACAATGAGCAGTTCTTC

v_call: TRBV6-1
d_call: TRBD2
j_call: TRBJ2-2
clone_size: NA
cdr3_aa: CASSEARGAGGTGELFF
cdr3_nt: TGTGCCAGCAGTGAAGCGAGAGGAGCGGGGGGGACCGGGGAGCTGTTTTTT

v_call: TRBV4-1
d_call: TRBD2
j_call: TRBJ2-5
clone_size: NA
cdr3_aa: CASSPGGGETQYF
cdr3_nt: TGCGCCAGCAGCCCCGGCGGGGGGGAGACCCAGTACTTC

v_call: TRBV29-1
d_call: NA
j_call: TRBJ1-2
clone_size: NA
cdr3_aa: CSAAGHAKSYGYTF
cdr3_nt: TGCAGCGCCGCCGGACACGCGAAAAGCTATGGCTACACCTTC

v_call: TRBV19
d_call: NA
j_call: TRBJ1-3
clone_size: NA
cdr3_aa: CASIQTSSGNTIYF
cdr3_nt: TGTGCCAGCATACAGACGAGCTCTGGAAACACCATATATTTT

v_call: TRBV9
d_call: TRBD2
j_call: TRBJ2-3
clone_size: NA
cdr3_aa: CASSPGTSGYTDTQYF
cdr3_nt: TGTGCCAGCAGCCCAGGGACTAGCGGGTACACAGATACGCAGTATTTT

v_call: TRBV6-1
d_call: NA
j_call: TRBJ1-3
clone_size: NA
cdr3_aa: CASSEGLRSTSGNTIYF
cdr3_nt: TGTGCCAGCAGTGAAGGACTAAGATCTACTTCTGGAAACACCATATATTTT

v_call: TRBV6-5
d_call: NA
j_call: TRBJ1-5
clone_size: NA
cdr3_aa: CASSSLQVENQPQHF
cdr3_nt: TGTGCCAGCAGTTCCTTACAGGTAGAAAATCAGCCCCAGCATTTT

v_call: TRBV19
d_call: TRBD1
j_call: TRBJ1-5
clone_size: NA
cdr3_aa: CAIDRGSNQPQHF
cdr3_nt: TGTGCTATCGACAGGGGTAGCAATCAGCCCCAGCATTTT

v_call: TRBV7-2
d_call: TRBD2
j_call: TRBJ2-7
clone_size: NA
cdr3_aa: CASSPDYRLAGWRGIDF
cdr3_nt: TGTGCCAGCAGCCCCGACTACCGACTAGCGGGGTGGAGAGGTATAGACTTC

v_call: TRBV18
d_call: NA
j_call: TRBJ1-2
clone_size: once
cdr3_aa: CASSRGGAAGYTF
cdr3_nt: TGTGCCAGCTCACGCGGGGGGGCCGCTGGCTACACCTTC

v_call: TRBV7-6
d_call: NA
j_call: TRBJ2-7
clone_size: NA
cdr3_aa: CASSPNRAREQYF
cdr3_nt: TGTGCCAGCAGCCCCAACAGGGCTCGGGAGCAGTACTTC

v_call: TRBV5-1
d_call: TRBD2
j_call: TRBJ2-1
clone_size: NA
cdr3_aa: CASSLTSGGAYEQFF
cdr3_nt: TGCGCCAGCAGTCTGACTAGCGGGGGGGCCTATGAGCAGTTCTTC

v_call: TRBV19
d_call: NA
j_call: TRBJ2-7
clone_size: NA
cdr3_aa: CASRSFDYSYEQYF
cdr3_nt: TGTGCCAGTAGATCCTTCGACTATTCCTACGAGCAGTACTTC

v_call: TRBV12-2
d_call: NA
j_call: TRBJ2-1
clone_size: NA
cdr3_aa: CASRLAVLAGGGLSYNEQFF
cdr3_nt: TGTGCAAGTCGCTTAGCTGTACTAGCGGGGGGTGGTCTTTCCTACAATGAGCAGTTCTTC

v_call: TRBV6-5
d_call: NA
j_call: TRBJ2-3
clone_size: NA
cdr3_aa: CASRRGITDTQYF
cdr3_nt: TGTGCCAGCAGGAGAGGGATCACAGATACGCAGTATTTT

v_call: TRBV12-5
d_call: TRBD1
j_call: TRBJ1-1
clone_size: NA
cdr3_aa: CASGPPGQGEITEAFF
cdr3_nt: TGTGCTAGTGGCCCCCCGGGACAGGGCGAGATCACTGAAGCTTTCTTT